Listed below are T cell receptor beta chains from one sample, sequenced in a study of T-cell memory formation after mild COVID-19. TCRdb reanalysed the 5' RACE reads using MiXCR and keeps one entry per CDR3 protein. The sample carries around 300,000 distinct CDR3 sequences, roughly 13% recorded once. The sequencing input was PBMCs or a T cell subset sorted from them (not recorded which). Every receptor here comes from a young man who had mild COVID-19 (a few samples of this study predate the infection). Cell type and time point are not known. Each CDR3 is given with its conserved first and last residue. Each record gives: J gene, V gene, CDR3 protein.

TRBJ2-7 TRBV7-2 CASSLGRFYEQYF
TRBJ1-1 TRBV7-8 CASSSILNTEAFF
TRBJ2-1 TRBV5-1 CASSDGTSGKSSYNEQFF
TRBJ1-6 TRBV4-1 CASSHPGQGDLSPLHF
TRBJ2-3 TRBV12-3/TRBV12-4 CASRQTDTQYF
TRBJ2-3 TRBV7-2 CASSFPGGRRGSTDTQYF
TRBJ2-3 TRBV19 CASRRGGAIDTQYF
TRBJ2-1 TRBV6-2/TRBV6-3 CASSYRRGGDHNEQFF
TRBJ1-3 TRBV5-1 CASSLDNLRGNTIYF
TRBJ2-5 TRBV7-9 CASRGMKDQETQYF
TRBJ1-2 TRBV12-3/TRBV12-4 CASSSGQHYGYTF
TRBJ2-7 TRBV10-3 CAISDQGRVGYEQYF
TRBJ2-7 TRBV20-1 CSAREQGGPYEQYF
TRBJ2-3 TRBV19 CASSRVTTDTQYF
TRBJ2-7 TRBV21-1 CASSKGRGGYEQYF
TRBJ1-1 TRBV19 CASSRLFMNTEAFF
TRBJ2-6 TRBV14 CASSQGAGANVLTF
TRBJ1-2 TRBV7-9 CASSSQGGDNYGYTF
TRBJ1-6 TRBV27 CASSPGTSLPLHF
TRBJ2-7 TRBV9 CASSVGQGIAYEQYF
TRBJ1-4 TRBV20-1 CSALDGVIEKLFF
TRBJ2-3 TRBV6-2/TRBV6-3 CASSYPPQRKTEDTQYF
TRBJ2-1 TRBV5-1 CASSKGQEYNEQFF
TRBJ2-3 TRBV4-2 CASSQGQDPSTDTQYF
TRBJ1-2 TRBV3-1 CASSQSIGGNYGYTF
TRBJ1-1 TRBV6-5 CASSYGQAPIEAFF
TRBJ2-5 TRBV5-1 CASSLAGGTTGETQYF
TRBJ2-2 TRBV6-2/TRBV6-3 CASSYVLALPGELFF
TRBJ2-3 TRBV9 CASSPHPGSTDTQYF
TRBJ2-5 TRBV7-6 CASSLGGQGGTQYF
TRBJ1-2 TRBV4-3 CASSQIGQPHGYTF
TRBJ2-3 TRBV7-2 CASSLWSGGGTGTDTQYF
TRBJ1-1 TRBV4-3 CASSQEPGATEAFF
TRBJ2-2 TRBV12-3/TRBV12-4 CASSYNTGELFF
TRBJ2-2 TRBV20-1 CSATSGDYTGELFF
TRBJ2-3 TRBV20-1 CSARSRLAGTYTQYF
TRBJ1-2 TRBV28 CASLINPEGYTF
TRBJ1-1 TRBV4-1 CASRGLTVNTEAFF
TRBJ2-6 TRBV5-8 CASSYRQFPGANVLTF
TRBJ1-6 TRBV7-3 CASSEAGGPLHF
TRBJ2-6 TRBV6-6 CASSSRDSGANVLTF
TRBJ2-5 TRBV28 CASSLTSGGAETQYF
TRBJ1-1 TRBV5-5 CASSSRALNTEAFF
TRBJ1-4 TRBV4-3 CASSQVGEGTTNEKLFF
TRBJ1-1 TRBV2 CASSEALTGLNTEAFF
TRBJ2-7 TRBV7-2 CASSRLPAGVSYEQYF
TRBJ2-3 TRBV6-6 CASSYSVPDRLFTDTQYF
TRBJ2-7 TRBV9 CASSFGQVAYEQYF
TRBJ2-5 TRBV11-2 CASSLMSTLQTQYF
TRBJ1-1 TRBV5-1 CASSLAWDRGRTTEAFF
TRBJ1-4 TRBV29-1 CSVDGPSNEKLFF
TRBJ1-2 TRBV20-1 CSARRTVYGYTF
TRBJ2-5 TRBV7-8 CASSLVPSGGPVLIETQYF
TRBJ1-2 TRBV7-2 CASSLVGGRGYGYTF
TRBJ2-4 TRBV5-1 CASSLTSTGRNIQYF